This T cell receptor beta chain came from a study of T cells in Graves' hyperthyroidism and ophthalmopathy. The source material, RNA transcripts, was used to amplify TCR beta CDR3 regions. A set of HTBI primers served as the primers for a first-round RT-PCR of the TCR CDR3. TCRdb ran MiXCR on the multiplex PCR reads and lists one entry per CDR3 protein. Of about 560,000 distinct CDR3 sequences listed, around 46% are singletons. The sample holds a few counts of this clonotype. Its antigen is still unknown. Notes on the study in general: Ophthalmopathy was predicted by the model a median of approximately 6 months ahead of onset. Among clonotypes expanded in thyroid above 0.001, most were also found in blood.

Trimming cost V 3 bases and J 6 bases; bases outside gene matches: 3. CDR1 SGHVS and CDR2 FNYEAQ come from the germline V gene. There are 14 residues in the CDR3. The sample taken for sequencing was peripheral blood or thyroid tissue (not recorded which). The chain is built from TRBV7-6 and TRBJ2-5; 11 positions match TRBD1. The receptor comes from a woman aged 18-29 years with Graves' hyperthyroidism. The CDR3 reads CASSFWTGGQTQYF. DNA for the CDR3: TGTGCCAGCAGCTTCTGGACAGGGGGCCAGACCCAGTACTTC.